A single sample is the source of the 10 T cell receptor beta chains below, sequenced in a study of shared clonotypes between healthy human individuals. The method was immunoSEQ multiplex PCR; TCRdb's version includes in-frame clones alone and lacks a portion of them. Among about 1.5 million clones listed, under 99% were seen once. The sample was naive CD4+ T cells sorted from blood. The subset was: CD45RA+ positively selected. The receptor set was obtained from a young man in good health.

A remark on this clone: A read error may account for a junction end that differs from germline. The V and J genes are TRBV7-7 and TRBJ2-3; 7 nucleotides align to TRBD2. CDR3 length: 15 residues. Germline V gene sequence: CDR1 SSHAT, CDR2 FNYEAQ (reference sequence). CDR3 protein: CASSLNRGVGDTQYF. CDR3 nucleotides: TGTGCTAGCAGCTTGAATCGGGGGGTCGGGGATACGCAGTATTTT.

The J gene is TRBJ2-1, the V gene TRBV7-9; 9 bases agree with TRBD1. This CDR3 comprises 16 residues. Per the germline V gene, CDR1 is SEHNR and CDR2 is FQNEAQ (reference sequence). V trimming: 6 bases; J trimming: 7 bases; junction bases outside the gene matches: 13. This CDR3 reads CASSHRDRVDGNEQFF. CDR3 bases: TGTGCCAGCAGTCACCGGGACAGGGTAGACGGGAATGAGCAGTTCTTC.

The table lists this clone with a count of one. The chain couples TRBV7-6 to TRBJ1-5; 7 positions agree with TRBD1. CDR3 length equals 15 residues. Germline-derived CDR1 and CDR2 are SGHVS and FNYEAQ. With 5 bases clipped from V and 4 bases from J, the junction kept 8 bases outside the gene matches. This chain's CDR3 is CASSRQPGQNQPQHF. CDR3 coding DNA: TGTGCCAGCAGCCGCCAGCCGGGACAGAATCAGCCCCAGCATTTT.

This chain joins TRBV25-1 and TRBJ2-3; perhaps TRBD2 as D (6 bases). This CDR3 contains 14 residues. CDR1 MGHDK and CDR2 SYGVNS come from the germline V gene. The germline V and J ends were trimmed by 4 bases and 11 bases, with 19 bases remaining between them. The CDR3 loop reads CASSANGGTSMQYF. CDR3 DNA: TGTGCCAGCAGTGCAAATGGGGGGACTTCTATGCAGTATTTT.

The chain employs TRBV5-4 and TRBJ2-1, with D possibly being TRBD2 (6 bases). Trimming stripped 2 bases from V and 4 bases from J, with 13 bases between. Germline assignment: CDR1 SGHNT and CDR2 YYREEE (reference sequence). The CDR3 runs 15 residues. The CDR3 coding sequence is TGTGCCAGCAGCTTCCGGGGGAAAGGATACAATGAGCAGTTCTTC. Its translation: CASSFRGKGYNEQFF.

This clone was counted a single time. The gene calls are TRBV19 and TRBJ2-3, with D perhaps being TRBD1 or TRBD2 (5 bases each). Germline assignment: CDR1 LNHDA and CDR2 SQIVND (reference sequence). The CDR3 is 12 amino acids. V gave up 8 bases and J gave up 2 bases, with 8 bases separating them. CDR3 in DNA: TGTGCCAGTGAGGGGAACACAGATACGCAGTATTTT. As protein: CASEGNTDTQYF.

This clone was observed a single time. Other DNA sequences of this sample code for an identical CDR3. The chain recombines TRBV2 with TRBJ2-5; no firm D call. The V gene's germline CDR1 is SNHLY and CDR2 FYNNEI. V was trimmed by 3 bases and J by 5 bases, leaving 10 bases between them. The CDR3 covers 13 residues. The CDR3 sequence: CASSDVGSETQYF. The CDR3 DNA reads TGTGCCAGCAGTGACGTGGGTTCCGAGACCCAGTACTTC.

The gene calls are TRBV6-1 and TRBJ1-3, with unresolved D. Trimming removed 5 bases at V and 0 bases at J, with 8 bases between. Germline V gene sequence: CDR1 MNHNS, CDR2 SASEGT. The CDR3 is 14 residues long. Here the CDR3 reads CASSSVDSGNTIYF. The CDR3 DNA follows: TGTGCCAGCAGTTCGGTTGACTCTGGAAACACCATATATTTT.

V usage is TRBV7-9 and J usage is TRBJ2-7, with D perhaps TRBD1 (6 bases). The V gene lost 5 bases and the J gene lost 5 bases, with 19 bases spanning the gap. CDR3 size: 15 residues. Germline CDR1 SEHNR, CDR2 FQNEAQ (reference sequence). The CDR3 here is CASSEPQGLVNEQYF. CDR3 in DNA: TGTGCCAGCAGCGAGCCACAGGGTTTAGTCAACGAGCAGTACTTC.

The genes are TRBV7-3 and TRBJ2-5, with 12 bases aligning to TRBD1. This CDR3 contains 18 residues. The germline CDR1 and CDR2 sequences are SGHTA and FQGTGA. The J segment lost 2 bases and the V segment lost 5 bases, leaving 12 bases of the junction unmatched. Here the CDR3 DNA reads TGTGCCAGCAGCCTGGGGACAGGGGGCGCGGGGCTACAAGAGACCCAGTACTTC. Encoded protein: CASSLGTGGAGLQETQYF.